This TCR beta chain was retrieved from a study of neurological immune-mediated disorders (dated by TCRdb to about 2019). Study-wide context: Among the 35 or so multiple sclerosis patients, approximately 30 had relapsing-remitting MS and 3 had secondary progressive MS. The approximately 110 TCR-beta libraries included longitudinal samples, technical triplicates and paired sorted CD4+ and CD8+ T-cell subsets alongside PBMC samples. The cohort included approximately 68 subjects: 14 with HAM/TSP, some 34 with multiple sclerosis, and roughly 20 healthy controls. Peripheral blood TCR-beta repertoires from HTLV-I-associated myelopathy (HAM/TSP) patients, multiple sclerosis patients and healthy controls were compared by UMI-based sequencing.

This clonotype occurred many times. This clone's antigen is unknown. Base qualities were left out, and no much larger clone turns up one base away. What the study reported, not specific to this receptor: No association of the MS cluster with clinical or MRI features was observed, and the need for larger cohorts was stated by the authors. No identical CDR3 amino acid sequences were shared among expanded clones across subjects, suggesting private TCR-beta repertoires in all groups. TCR clonal expansion was highest in HAM/TSP patients and lowest in MS patients, with MS patients falling below even healthy controls. Phylogenetic analysis grouped repertoires from 18 of 34 MS patients into a cluster of related CDR3 sequences, suggesting a possible repertoire-level signature.

cDNA was synthesized by template-switch 5'RACE using a primer with a 10-nucleotide random unique molecular identifier that tagged each TCR transcript. Over 190 million TCR-beta sequences, covering 15-18 subjects, were produced in each sequencing run. The RNeasy kit was used for extraction of total RNA. TCR-beta VDJ regions were amplified with primers for the TCR constant region and the 5'RACE anchor, using the KAPA Real-time Library Amplification kit. A first PCR added sample indexes and Illumina adaptors, and a second PCR then raised library yield. After Ampure bead purification, the roughly 650 bp TCR product was size-selected on a 2% E-gel SizeSelection system. Before pooling, libraries had their quality checked on a Bioanalyzer, their concentration measured with Qubit, and their quantity determined with the Kapa Library Quantification kit. An Illumina HiSeq 2500 sequenced the libraries paired-end 2 x 150 bp. To increase sequence diversity, roughly 24-31% phiX was spiked into each library pool. In the original analysis: Quality-filtered reads were processed with the UMI-based MiGEC pipeline, and over 85% of raw TCR sequences were removed by the MiGEC pipeline during error correction. IMGT germline references were used for aligning VDJ genes, and each clonotype was defined as a unique CDR3 amino acid sequence together with its V-J genes. Clonal expansion, Shannon diversity and CDR3 relatedness (CalcPairwiseDistances, ClusterSamples) were evaluated with VDJtools, and phylogenetic trees were built with CLCbio workbench. Clones with at least 8 unique UMIs were defined as expanded, with this threshold being based on coefficient-of-variation modelling across technical triplicates. The public reads were run again by TCRdb, first through fastp at Q25 and then through MiXCR, and only productive beta chains were kept. Duplicate CDR3 protein sequences are folded into a single record with the most common DNA and genes. These V and J calls are TCRdb output, not the study's own analysis. The sample table records tens of thousands of distinct CDR3 sequences; less than 5.5% of these occur just once. In total, the top ten clones hold roughly 7% of the sample.

V loses 3 bases, J loses 5 bases, and the germline ends lie 8 bases apart. According to the germline V gene (reference sequence), CDR1 reads LNHNV and CDR2 reads YYDKDF. The CDR3 contains 13 residues, cysteine and phenylalanine counted. Only CDR3 DNA is held: 39 bases, read in frame from base 1. For the unsorted PBMC libraries, 2 million PBMCs were stored in RNAlater at -80 degrees C until RNA extraction and were used to generate the libraries. The multiple sclerosis patients were enrolled in a US clinical protocol that evaluated disease progression with magnetic resonance imaging. Peripheral blood was subjected to Ficoll-Hypaque density gradient centrifugation to isolate PBMCs, which were then cryopreserved in liquid nitrogen.

Sequencing was done on a sample of PBMCs. The chain joins TRBV15 to TRBJ2-1; a tentative D match to TRBD2 spans 6 bases. This sequence was found in a man aged 18 to 29 with multiple sclerosis. DNA sequence: TGTGCCACCAGCAGGGGACTGAACAATGAGCAGTTCTTC. It translates to CATSRGLNNEQFF.